A selection of T cell receptor beta chains follows, all from one sample in a study of T-cell reconstitution after alpha-beta-depleted transplantation in children. TCRdb redid the calling of the PCR reads with MiXCR, one entry per CDR3 protein. The sample shows about 490,000 distinct CDR3 sequences, about 11% of them seen only once. Material: PBMCs, obtained before TCRalphabeta/CD19-depleted stem cell transplant. These receptor sequences come from a child between 2 and 9 years old with inherited bone marrow failure, due to receive a stem cell transplant. Both conserved end residues are part of each CDR3. The order of the fields is V gene, J gene, D gene, clone size, CDR3 DNA, CDR3 protein. The D gene is left open where the match is weak. Where a row states a size, it is once, few, many or the class of an expanded clone; other rows omit it.

TRBV6-1	TRBJ1-2	TRBD1	few	TGTGCCAGCAGTCCGGGACAGCTTTTTTATGGCTACACCTTC	CASSPGQLFYGYTF
TRBV4-3	TRBJ1-4	TRBD1	few	TGCGCCAGCAGCCAACGACAGGGAACTAATGAAAAACTGTTTTTT	CASSQRQGTNEKLFF
TRBV20-1	TRBJ2-5	-	-	TGCAGTGCTAGAGATATGGGGGGCCAAGAGACCCAGTACTTC	CSARDMGGQETQYF
TRBV29-1	TRBJ2-7	TRBD1	many	TGCAGCGTAGGGACAGGGGGTCGGGACGAGCAGTACTTC	CSVGTGGRDEQYF
TRBV5-1	TRBJ2-3	-	-	TGCGCCAGCAGCTTGGAGGCAGGGCCCGGAGATACGCAGTATTTT	CASSLEAGPGDTQYF
TRBV29-1	TRBJ1-1	-	few	TGCAGCGTTGTTCCGGGCGAAAGCGCTGAAGCTTTCTTT	CSVVPGESAEAFF
TRBV12-3/TRBV12-4	TRBJ1-5	-	-	TGTGCCAGCAGTGGACAGCTTAGTCAGCCCCAGCATTTT	CASSGQLSQPQHF
TRBV27	TRBJ2-3	TRBD2	many	TGTGCCAGCAGGGGAACTAGCGTCAACACAGATACGCAGTATTTT	CASRGTSVNTDTQYF
TRBV5-1	TRBJ1-2	-	many	TGCGCCAGCAGCTTGGCCTTCAGGGATGGTGGCTACACCTTC	CASSLAFRDGGYTF
TRBV27	TRBJ1-1	-	many	TGTGCCAGCAGTTACTCTCAGTGGGGGAACACTGAAGCTTTCTTT	CASSYSQWGNTEAFF
TRBV4-3	TRBJ2-5	TRBD2	many	TGCGCCAGCAGCCGATTGACTAGCGCCCAAGAGACCCAGTACTTC	CASSRLTSAQETQYF
TRBV27	TRBJ2-1	-	many	TGTGCCAGCAGTTTCTATAGTAGCCATGAGCAGTTCTTC	CASSFYSSHEQFF
TRBV30	TRBJ2-1	-	many	TGTGCCTGGAGTACCGGACTAAAAAACAATGAGCAGTTCTTC	CAWSTGLKNNEQFF
TRBV19	TRBJ2-1	-	many	TGTGCCAGTAGTATACATGAGCAGTTCTTC	CASSIHEQFF
TRBV20-1	TRBJ2-1	-	few	TGCAGTGCTAGAGGAGGTTGGGCAGAGAGAAATGAGCAGTTCTTC	CSARGGWAERNEQFF
TRBV27	TRBJ2-4	-	many	TGTGCCAGCAGTTTTTACGGGGCCCTAGCCAAAAACATTCAGTACTTC	CASSFYGALAKNIQYF
TRBV2	TRBJ2-5	-	many	TGTGCCAGCATTCGACACAGGGATGAGACCCAGTACTTC	CASIRHRDETQYF
TRBV20-1	TRBJ2-2	-	-	TGCAGTGCTAGAGCCCTGGCGAGGACCGGGGAGCGGTTTTTT	CSARALARTGERFF
TRBV30	TRBJ2-3	TRBD2	-	TGTGCCTGGAGTAGATGGGGGGCCGCGGGGGGCGATACGCAGTATTTT	CAWSRWGAAGGDTQYF
TRBV20-1	TRBJ1-3	TRBD1	-	TGCAGTGCTTTCAGACAGGGGGTCGGACGGAACACCATATATTTT	CSAFRQGVGRNTIYF
TRBV20-1	TRBJ2-1	TRBD2	many	TGCAGTGCTAACCCGACTAGCCTAGCCTACAATGAGCAGTTCTTC	CSANPTSLAYNEQFF
TRBV30	TRBJ2-2	TRBD1	-	TGTGCCTGGAGTCCGACAGGGGGCCGGACCGGGGAGCTGTTTTTT	CAWSPTGGRTGELFF
TRBV29-1	TRBJ2-1	TRBD2	once	TGCAGCGCCCGCCAGCGGGGGGTTTCCTACAATGAGCAGTTCTTC	CSARQRGVSYNEQFF
TRBV7-9	TRBJ1-2	-	-	TGTGCCAGCCAGGATCGGGTGGGAGGCTACACCTTC	CASQDRVGGYTF